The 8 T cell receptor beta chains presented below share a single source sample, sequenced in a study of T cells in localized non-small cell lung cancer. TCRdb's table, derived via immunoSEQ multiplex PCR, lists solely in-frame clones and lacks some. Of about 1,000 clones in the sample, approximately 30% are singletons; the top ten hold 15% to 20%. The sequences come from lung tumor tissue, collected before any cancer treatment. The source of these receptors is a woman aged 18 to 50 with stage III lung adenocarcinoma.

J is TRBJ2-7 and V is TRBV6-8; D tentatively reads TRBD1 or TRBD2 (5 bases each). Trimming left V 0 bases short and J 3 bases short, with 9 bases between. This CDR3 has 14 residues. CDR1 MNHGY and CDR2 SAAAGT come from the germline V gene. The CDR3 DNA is TGTGCCAGCAGTTACTCACGGGGCCGCTACGAGCAGTACTTC. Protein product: CASSYSRGRYEQYF.

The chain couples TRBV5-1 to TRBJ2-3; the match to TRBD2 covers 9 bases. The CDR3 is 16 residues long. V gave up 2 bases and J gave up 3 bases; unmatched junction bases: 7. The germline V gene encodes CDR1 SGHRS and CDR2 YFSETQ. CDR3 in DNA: TGCGCCAGCAGCTTTCTGGTTGCGGGGGGGACAGATACGCAGTATTTT. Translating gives CASSFLVAGGTDTQYF.

CDR3 loop: CSVTWGGKSSYEQYF. In DNA, the CDR3 is TGCAGCGTCACCTGGGGCGGGAAGAGCTCCTACGAGCAGTACTTC. The V call is TRBV29-1, the J call TRBJ2-7; D perhaps matches TRBD2 (6 bases). This CDR3 spans 15 amino acids. V lost 6 bases and J lost 0, with 18 bases in between. CDR1 SQVTM and CDR2 ANQGSEA come from the germline V gene.

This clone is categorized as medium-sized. The CDR3 bases are TGTGCCAGCTTTAATGGCAGGGACTTCAATCAGCCCCAGCATTTT. It codes for CASFNGRDFNQPQHF. J is TRBJ1-5 and V is TRBV9, with D possibly matching TRBD1 (5 bases). The V end lost 7 bases, the J end lost 3 bases, and 17 bases lay between the germline ends. Germline V gene sequence: CDR1 SGDLS, CDR2 YYNGEE. The CDR3 spans 15 residues.

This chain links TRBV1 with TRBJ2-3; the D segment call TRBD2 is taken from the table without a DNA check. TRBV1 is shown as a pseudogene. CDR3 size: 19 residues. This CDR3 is CTSSQEARTSGGRTDTQYF. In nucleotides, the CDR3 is TGCACCAGCAGCCAAGAGGCCCGGACTAGCGGGGGGAGAACAGATACGCAGTATTTT.

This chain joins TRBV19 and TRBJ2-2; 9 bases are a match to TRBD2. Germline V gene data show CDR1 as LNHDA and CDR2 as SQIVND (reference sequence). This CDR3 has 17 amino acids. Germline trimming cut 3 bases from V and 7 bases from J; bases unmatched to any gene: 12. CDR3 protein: CASSIRAGGPEGGELFF. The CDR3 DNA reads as TGTGCCAGTAGTATTCGGGCGGGGGGGCCCGAGGGCGGGGAGCTGTTTTTT.

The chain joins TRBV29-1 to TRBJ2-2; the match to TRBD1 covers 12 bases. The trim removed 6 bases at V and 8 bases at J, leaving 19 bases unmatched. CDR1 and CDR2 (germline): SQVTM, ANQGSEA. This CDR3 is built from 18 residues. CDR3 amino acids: CSVAGTGGSPAGLGELFF. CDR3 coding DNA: TGCAGCGTGGCCGGGACAGGGGGCTCTCCGGCAGGGCTGGGGGAGCTGTTTTTT.

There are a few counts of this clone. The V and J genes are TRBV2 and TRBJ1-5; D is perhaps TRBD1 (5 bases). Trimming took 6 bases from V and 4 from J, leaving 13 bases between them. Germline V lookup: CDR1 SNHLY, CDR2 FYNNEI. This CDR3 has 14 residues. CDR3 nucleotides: TGTGCCAGCAGCGCGGTGGGGGGGAATCAGCCCCAGCATTTT. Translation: CASSAVGGNQPQHF.